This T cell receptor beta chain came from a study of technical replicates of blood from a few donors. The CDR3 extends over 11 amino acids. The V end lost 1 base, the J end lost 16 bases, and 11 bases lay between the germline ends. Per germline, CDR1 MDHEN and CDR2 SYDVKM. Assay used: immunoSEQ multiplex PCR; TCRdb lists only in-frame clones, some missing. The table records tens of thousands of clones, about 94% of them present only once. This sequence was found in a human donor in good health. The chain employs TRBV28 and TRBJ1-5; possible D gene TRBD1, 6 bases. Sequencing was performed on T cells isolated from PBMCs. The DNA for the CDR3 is TGTGCCAGCAGTTTATATGGGGGACACCATTTT. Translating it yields CASSLYGGHHF.